Here is one TCR beta chain with its context. This record comes from a study of blood T cell repertoires in COVID-19. About the research overall: COVID-19 samples collected from the United States, Italy and Spain covered acute and convalescent phases. From T cells, B-cell-depleted T cells, or PBMCs came the material, which was cDNA or gDNA.

From germline, CDR1 is SGDLS and CDR2 YYNGEE. V was clipped by 2 bases and J by 10 bases, with 13 bases between them. This CDR3 is built from 14 residues. The authors' processing: Reference gene primers were amplified, and this amplification served to estimate nucleated cell counts. Profiled with immunoSEQ multiplex PCR; TCRdb holds only in-frame clones, not every one. That table gives V, J and clone size, and the DNA gave D and trimming. The sample shows approximately 150,000 clones, 80% to 90% of them seen only once. The TCR comes from a woman in her sixties or seventies with active COVID-19. The chain joins TRBV9 to TRBJ1-6; D gene unclear. The specimen was peripheral blood. In DNA, the CDR3 is TGTGCCAGCAGCGTTCGGAGGGAAGGATCACCCCTCCACTTT. It encodes CASSVRREGSPLHF.